This T cell receptor beta chain emerged from a study of OX40 agonist ivuxolimab in advanced cancers. This clone was counted between two and nine times. Germline V gives CDR1 SGHRS, CDR2 YFSETQ. The CDR3 length is 12 residues. With 4 bases clipped from V and 6 bases from J, the junction kept 3 bases outside the gene matches. Sequencing used immunoSEQ multiplex PCR; TCRdb keeps in-frame clones, though not all of them. Here the sample spans 65,000 to 90,000 clones, approximately 84% being singletons. Specimen: CD4+ or CD8+ T cells sorted from blood, collected in a trial of the OX40 agonist ivuxolimab. This sequence joins TRBV5-1 and TRBJ2-7; 8 nucleotides line up with TRBD1. The clonotype was recovered from an adult with an advanced solid tumor such as melanoma, head and neck, liver or kidney cancer. In nucleotides, the CDR3 is TGCGCCAGCAGCCTAGACAGGGGCGAGCAGTACTTC. Translation gives CASSLDRGEQYF.